This entry describes one TCR beta chain. Germline lookup yields CDR1 MNHEY and CDR2 SVGEGT. The CDR3 consists of 15 residues. The V gene lost 4 bases and the J gene lost 2 bases, with 14 bases spanning the gap. These data are taken from a study of blood T cell repertoires in COVID-19. About the research overall: Acute and convalescent COVID-19 specimens originated in the United States, Italy and Spain.

Per the study methods: How many nucleated cells were present was estimated from reference gene primer amplification. The data were produced by immunoSEQ multiplex PCR, yet TCRdb's version contains in-frame clones alone and is incomplete. V and J calls and clone size are those listed in that table; D and trimming were worked out from the DNA. The sample has a few hundred thousand clones; around 89% are singletons. The TCR originated in a woman aged 30 to 39 with COVID-19, enrolled during active disease. The sequenced sample was peripheral blood. The chain uses TRBV6-2 or TRBV6-3 and TRBJ2-5, with a tentative D call TRBD2 (6 bases). The CDR3 loop reads CASSWRGAPQETQYF. The CDR3 DNA reads TGTGCCAGCAGTTGGAGGGGTGCCCCTCAAGAGACCCAGTACTTC.